A selection of T cell receptor beta chains follows, all from one sample in a study of CD8 T cells in ankylosing spondylitis. TCRdb redid the calling of the 5' RACE reads with MiXCR, one entry per CDR3 protein. Of 700,000 to 850,000 distinct CDR3 sequences detected, 12% appear once; the ten largest clones hold about 0.5%. What was sequenced was blood, either unsorted or a sorted T cell fraction (not recorded which). The receptors were gathered from a male donor with ankylosing spondylitis. Each CDR3 is given with its conserved first and last residue. The D gene is left open where the match is weak. Size tells how often a clone was seen (once, few, many) or the class of an expanded clone, and some rows leave it out.

d_call: .
v_call: TRBV20-1
clone_size: many
j_call: TRBJ2-7
cdr3_length: 13
cdr3_nt: TGCAGTGCTATCAGGGGTCAAGAAGACGAGCAGTACTTC
cdr3_aa: CSAIRGQEDEQYF

d_call: .
v_call: TRBV20-1
clone_size: few
j_call: TRBJ2-3
cdr3_length: 14
cdr3_nt: TGCAGTGCCTTGGAAGGGCCCCCCACAGATACGCAGTATTTT
cdr3_aa: CSALEGPPTDTQYF

d_call: TRBD2
v_call: TRBV6-2/TRBV6-3
clone_size: .
j_call: TRBJ2-1
cdr3_length: 14
cdr3_nt: TGTGCCAGCGCCTGGACTAGCTTGGTTGATGAGCAGTTCTTC
cdr3_aa: CASAWTSLVDEQFF

d_call: .
v_call: TRBV3-1
clone_size: many
j_call: TRBJ1-1
cdr3_length: 12
cdr3_nt: TGTGCCAGCAGACAGGGATACACTGAAGCTTTCTTT
cdr3_aa: CASRQGYTEAFF

d_call: .
v_call: TRBV5-1
clone_size: many
j_call: TRBJ1-1
cdr3_length: 15
cdr3_nt: TGCGCCAGCAGCCCGGGACGGCTCATGAACACTGAAGCTTTCTTT
cdr3_aa: CASSPGRLMNTEAFF

d_call: TRBD2
v_call: TRBV20-1
clone_size: .
j_call: TRBJ2-1
cdr3_length: 18
cdr3_nt: TGCAGTGCGAAGACCGGGACTAGCGGGAGCCGCTCCTACAATGAGCAGTTCTTC
cdr3_aa: CSAKTGTSGSRSYNEQFF

d_call: .
v_call: TRBV28
clone_size: few
j_call: TRBJ1-3
cdr3_length: 15
cdr3_nt: TGTGCCAGCAAGGCAGGGATGTATTCTGGAAACACCATATATTTT
cdr3_aa: CASKAGMYSGNTIYF

d_call: .
v_call: TRBV7-2
clone_size: .
j_call: TRBJ2-7
cdr3_length: 13
cdr3_nt: TGTGCCAGCAGCTTAGCCATCCGCTACGAGCAGTACTTC
cdr3_aa: CASSLAIRYEQYF

d_call: .
v_call: TRBV5-1
clone_size: few
j_call: TRBJ2-7
cdr3_length: 13
cdr3_nt: TGCGCCAGCAGCTTGAACCCACAGTTCGAGCAGTACTTC
cdr3_aa: CASSLNPQFEQYF

d_call: TRBD2
v_call: TRBV5-1
clone_size: few
j_call: TRBJ2-2
cdr3_length: 15
cdr3_nt: TGCGCCAGCAGCTCCGGACTAGTAGGGACCGGGGAGCTGTTTTTT
cdr3_aa: CASSSGLVGTGELFF

d_call: TRBD2
v_call: TRBV5-6
clone_size: .
j_call: TRBJ2-3
cdr3_length: 13
cdr3_nt: TGTGCCAGCAGCACACTAGCGGGAGATACGCAGTATTTT
cdr3_aa: CASSTLAGDTQYF

d_call: .
v_call: TRBV4-3
clone_size: .
j_call: TRBJ2-2
cdr3_length: 14
cdr3_nt: TGCGCCAGCAGCCAAGAACGGGAGTCCGGGGAGCTGTTTTTT
cdr3_aa: CASSQERESGELFF

d_call: .
v_call: TRBV7-8
clone_size: many
j_call: TRBJ2-7
cdr3_length: 13
cdr3_nt: TGTGCCAGCAGCTTTTCCGCTCGCTCCCGAGAGTACTTC
cdr3_aa: CASSFSARSREYF

d_call: TRBD1
v_call: TRBV5-1
clone_size: .
j_call: TRBJ1-5
cdr3_length: 14
cdr3_nt: TGCGCCAGCAGCTTTGGCCCAGGGGGTCAGCCCCAGCATTTT
cdr3_aa: CASSFGPGGQPQHF

d_call: TRBD1
v_call: TRBV7-2
clone_size: .
j_call: TRBJ2-1
cdr3_length: 15
cdr3_nt: TGTGCCAGCAGCTTAGGGGGGACAGAATACAATGAGCAGTTCTTC
cdr3_aa: CASSLGGTEYNEQFF

d_call: .
v_call: TRBV20-1
clone_size: many
j_call: TRBJ1-2
cdr3_length: 14
cdr3_nt: TGCAGTGCTAGTGTCCCACCGACCTCCTATGGCTACACCTTC
cdr3_aa: CSASVPPTSYGYTF

d_call: .
v_call: TRBV7-2
clone_size: .
j_call: TRBJ2-5
cdr3_length: 15
cdr3_nt: TGTGCCAGCAGCTTATTAGCCCGGAGGGGGGAGACCCAGTACTTC
cdr3_aa: CASSLLARRGETQYF

d_call: .
v_call: TRBV5-1
clone_size: .
j_call: TRBJ2-5
cdr3_length: 14
cdr3_nt: TGCGCCAGCAGCTTGGGGGACTTGGAAGAGACCCAGTACTTC
cdr3_aa: CASSLGDLEETQYF

d_call: .
v_call: TRBV2
clone_size: .
j_call: TRBJ1-2
cdr3_length: 16
cdr3_nt: TGTGCCAGCAGTGCGCAGGGACCGCTAGCTAACTATGGCTACACCTTC
cdr3_aa: CASSAQGPLANYGYTF

d_call: .
v_call: TRBV5-1
clone_size: few
j_call: TRBJ1-5
cdr3_length: 14
cdr3_nt: TGCGCCAGCAACCGACCAAATGGCAATCAGCCCCAGCATTTT
cdr3_aa: CASNRPNGNQPQHF

d_call: .
v_call: TRBV7-2
clone_size: few
j_call: TRBJ1-1
cdr3_length: 15
cdr3_nt: TGTGCCAGCAGCTTAGTCCCGTTCATGAACACTGAAGCTTTCTTT
cdr3_aa: CASSLVPFMNTEAFF

d_call: TRBD1
v_call: TRBV20-1
clone_size: many
j_call: TRBJ2-1
cdr3_length: 14
cdr3_nt: TGCAGTGCTATTCCCGGCAGGGGGTACAATGAGCAGTTCTTC
cdr3_aa: CSAIPGRGYNEQFF

d_call: TRBD2
v_call: TRBV20-1
clone_size: .
j_call: TRBJ2-2
cdr3_length: 17
cdr3_nt: TGCAGTGCTAGGTTGACTAGCGGGAGGGCCGGTTCCGGGGAGCTGTTTTTT
cdr3_aa: CSARLTSGRAGSGELFF

d_call: .
v_call: TRBV7-2
clone_size: few
j_call: TRBJ2-3
cdr3_length: 15
cdr3_nt: TGTGCCTCATCCCGGGGTGGGGGCCCCGGGGATACGCAGTATTTT
cdr3_aa: CASSRGGGPGDTQYF

d_call: .
v_call: TRBV20-1
clone_size: .
j_call: TRBJ2-5
cdr3_length: 14
cdr3_nt: TGCAGTGCTAGAAGGTCAGGGGGGCAAGAGACCCAGTACTTC
cdr3_aa: CSARRSGGQETQYF